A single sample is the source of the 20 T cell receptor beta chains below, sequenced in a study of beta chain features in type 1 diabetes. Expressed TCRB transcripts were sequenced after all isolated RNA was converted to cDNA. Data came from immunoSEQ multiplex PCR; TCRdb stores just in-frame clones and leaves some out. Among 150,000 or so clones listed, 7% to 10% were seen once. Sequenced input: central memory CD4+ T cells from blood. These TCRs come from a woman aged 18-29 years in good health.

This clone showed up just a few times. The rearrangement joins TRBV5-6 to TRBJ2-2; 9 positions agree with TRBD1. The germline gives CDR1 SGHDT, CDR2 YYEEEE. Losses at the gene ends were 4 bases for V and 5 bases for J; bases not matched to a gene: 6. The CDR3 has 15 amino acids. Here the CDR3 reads CASSRRDRDTGELFF. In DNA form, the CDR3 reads TGTGCCAGCAGCCGCCGGGACAGGGATACCGGGGAGCTGTTTTTT.

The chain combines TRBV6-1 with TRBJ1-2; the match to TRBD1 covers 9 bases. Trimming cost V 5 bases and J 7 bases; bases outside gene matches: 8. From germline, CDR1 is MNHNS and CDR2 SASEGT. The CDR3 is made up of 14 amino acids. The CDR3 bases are TGTGCCAGCAGTACTCGGGACAGGGCTTCTGGCTACACCTTC. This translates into CASSTRDRASGYTF.

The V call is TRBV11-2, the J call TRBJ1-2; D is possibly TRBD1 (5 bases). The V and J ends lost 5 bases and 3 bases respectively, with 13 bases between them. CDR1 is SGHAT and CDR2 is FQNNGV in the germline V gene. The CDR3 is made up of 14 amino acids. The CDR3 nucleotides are TGTGCCAGCAGCCCGACCGACAGAGACTATGGCTACACCTTC. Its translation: CASSPTDRDYGYTF.

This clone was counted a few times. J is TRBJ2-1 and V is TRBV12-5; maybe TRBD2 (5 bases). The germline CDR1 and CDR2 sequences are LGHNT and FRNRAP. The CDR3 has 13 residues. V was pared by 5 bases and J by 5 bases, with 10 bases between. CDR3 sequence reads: CASGPRGDNEQFF. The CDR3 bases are TGTGCTAGTGGTCCTCGGGGAGACAATGAGCAGTTCTTC.

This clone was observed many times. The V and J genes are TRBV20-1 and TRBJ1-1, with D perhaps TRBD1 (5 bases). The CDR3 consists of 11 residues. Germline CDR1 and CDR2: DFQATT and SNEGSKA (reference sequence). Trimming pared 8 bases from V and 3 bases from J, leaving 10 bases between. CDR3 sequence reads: CSPGGDTEAFF. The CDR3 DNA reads TGCAGTCCCGGGGGGGACACTGAAGCTTTCTTT.

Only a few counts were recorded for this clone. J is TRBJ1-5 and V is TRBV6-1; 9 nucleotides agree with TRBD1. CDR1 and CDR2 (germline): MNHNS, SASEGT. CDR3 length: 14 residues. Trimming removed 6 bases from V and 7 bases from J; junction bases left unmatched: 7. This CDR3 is CASRPGTGRQPQHF. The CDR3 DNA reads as TGTGCCAGCAGGCCCGGGACAGGGCGGCAGCCCCAGCATTTT.

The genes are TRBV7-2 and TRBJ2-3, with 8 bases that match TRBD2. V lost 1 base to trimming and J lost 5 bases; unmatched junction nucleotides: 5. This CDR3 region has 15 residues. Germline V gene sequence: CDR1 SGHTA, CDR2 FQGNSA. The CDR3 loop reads CASSLEGGGLDTQYF. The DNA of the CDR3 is TGTGCCAGCAGCTTAGAGGGCGGGGGGTTAGATACGCAGTATTTT.

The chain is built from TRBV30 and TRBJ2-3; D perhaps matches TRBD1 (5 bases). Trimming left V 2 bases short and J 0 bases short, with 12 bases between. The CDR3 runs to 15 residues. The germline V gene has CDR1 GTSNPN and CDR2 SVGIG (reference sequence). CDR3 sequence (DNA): TGTGCCTGGAGTCTGGACACCACTAGCACAGATACGCAGTATTTT. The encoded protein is CAWSLDTTSTDTQYF.

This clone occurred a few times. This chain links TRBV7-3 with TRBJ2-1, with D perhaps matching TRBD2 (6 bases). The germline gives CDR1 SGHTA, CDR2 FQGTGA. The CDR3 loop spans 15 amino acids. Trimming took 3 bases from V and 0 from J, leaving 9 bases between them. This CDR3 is CASSFSGDSYNEQFF. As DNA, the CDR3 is TGTGCCAGCAGCTTTTCGGGGGACTCCTACAATGAGCAGTTCTTC.

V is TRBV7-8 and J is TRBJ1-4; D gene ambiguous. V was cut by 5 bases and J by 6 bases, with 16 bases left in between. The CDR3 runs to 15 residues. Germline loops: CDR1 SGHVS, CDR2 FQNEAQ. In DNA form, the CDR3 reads TGTGCCAGCAGCACCTTAACGGGGATGTATGAAAAACTGTTTTTT. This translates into CASSTLTGMYEKLFF.

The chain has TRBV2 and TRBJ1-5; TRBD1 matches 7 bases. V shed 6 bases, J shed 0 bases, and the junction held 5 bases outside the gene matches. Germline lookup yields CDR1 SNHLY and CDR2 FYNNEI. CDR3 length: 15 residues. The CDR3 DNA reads TGTGCCAGCAGAGAGGGACAGAGTAGCAATCAGCCCCAGCATTTT. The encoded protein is CASREGQSSNQPQHF.

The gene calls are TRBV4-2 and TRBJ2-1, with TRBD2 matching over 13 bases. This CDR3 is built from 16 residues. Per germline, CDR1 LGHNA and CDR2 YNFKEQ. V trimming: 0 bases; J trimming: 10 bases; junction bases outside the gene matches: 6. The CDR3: CASSQDRTSGGAEQFF. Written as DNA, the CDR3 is TGTGCCAGCAGCCAAGATCGAACTAGCGGGGGGGCGGAGCAGTTCTTC.

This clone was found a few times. The CDR3 DNA sequence: TGTGCCAGCAGCCGAGGGTGGGGGGACAGCTCCTACAATGAGCAGTTCTTC. This sequence encodes CASSRGWGDSSYNEQFF. This chain connects TRBV7-3 to TRBJ2-1; TRBD1 is a possible D gene (7 bases). V was pared by 5 bases and J by 0 bases, with 17 bases between. The CDR3 consists of 17 residues. Germline V gene sequence: CDR1 SGHTA, CDR2 FQGTGA.

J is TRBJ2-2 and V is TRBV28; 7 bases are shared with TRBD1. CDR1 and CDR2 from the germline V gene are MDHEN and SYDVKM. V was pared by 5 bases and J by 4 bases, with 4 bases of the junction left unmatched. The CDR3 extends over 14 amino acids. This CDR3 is CASSPTGPTGELFF. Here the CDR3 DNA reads TGTGCCAGCAGTCCGACAGGGCCCACCGGGGAGCTGTTTTTT.

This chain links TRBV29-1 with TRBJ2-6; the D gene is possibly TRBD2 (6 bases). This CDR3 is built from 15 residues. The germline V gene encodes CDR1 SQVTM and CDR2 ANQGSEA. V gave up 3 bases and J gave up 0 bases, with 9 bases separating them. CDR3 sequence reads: CSVELRDSGANVLTF. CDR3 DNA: TGCAGCGTTGAGTTGCGGGACTCTGGGGCCAACGTCCTGACTTTC.

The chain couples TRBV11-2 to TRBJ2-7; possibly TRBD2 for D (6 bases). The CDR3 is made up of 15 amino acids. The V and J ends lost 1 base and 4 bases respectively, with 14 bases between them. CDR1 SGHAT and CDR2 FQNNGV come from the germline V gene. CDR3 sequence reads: CASSLGPGTLYEQYF. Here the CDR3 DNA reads TGTGCCAGCAGCTTAGGCCCCGGGACTCTGTACGAGCAGTACTTC. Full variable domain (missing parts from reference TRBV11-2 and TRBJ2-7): EAGVAQSPRYKIIEKRQSVAFWCNPISGHATLYWYQQILGQGPKLLIQFQNNGVVDDSQLPKDRFSAERLKGVDSTLKIQPAKLEDSAVYLCASSLGPGTLYEQYFGPGTRLTVT.

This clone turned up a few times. CDR3 DNA: TGTGCCAGCCTATCGACAGGGGACTACGAGCAGTACTTC. Amino acid sequence: CASLSTGDYEQYF. The genes are TRBV2 and TRBJ2-7; 8 bases agree with TRBD1. The CDR3 loop spans 13 amino acids. Germline V gene sequence: CDR1 SNHLY, CDR2 FYNNEI. The V and J ends lost 8 bases and 3 bases, in that order; junction bases with no gene match: 6.

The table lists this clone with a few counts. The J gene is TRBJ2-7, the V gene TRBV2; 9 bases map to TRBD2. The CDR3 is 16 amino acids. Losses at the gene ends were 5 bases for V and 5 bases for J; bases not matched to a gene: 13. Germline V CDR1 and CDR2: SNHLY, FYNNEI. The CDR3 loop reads CASSLYPRGRGDEQYF. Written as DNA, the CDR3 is TGTGCCAGCAGTCTGTACCCCCGCGGGAGGGGAGACGAGCAGTACTTC.

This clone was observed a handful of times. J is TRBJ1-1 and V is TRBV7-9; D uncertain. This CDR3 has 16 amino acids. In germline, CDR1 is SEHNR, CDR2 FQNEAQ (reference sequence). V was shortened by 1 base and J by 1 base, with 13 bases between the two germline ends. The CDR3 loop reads CASSLDAALPNTEAFF. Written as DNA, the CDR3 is TGTGCCAGCAGCTTAGACGCGGCTCTCCCGAACACTGAAGCTTTCTTT.

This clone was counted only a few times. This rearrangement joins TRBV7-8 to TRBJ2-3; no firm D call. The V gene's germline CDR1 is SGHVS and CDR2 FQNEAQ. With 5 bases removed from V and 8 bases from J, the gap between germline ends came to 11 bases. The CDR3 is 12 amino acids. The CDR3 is CASSPSSGTQYF. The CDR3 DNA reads TGTGCCAGCAGCCCCTCGAGTGGTACGCAGTATTTT. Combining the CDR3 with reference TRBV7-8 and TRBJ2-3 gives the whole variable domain GAGVSQSPRYKVAKRGQDVALRCDPISGHVSLFWYQQALGQGPEFLTYFQNEAQLDKSGLPSDRFFAERPEGSVSTLKIQRTQQEDSAVYLCASSPSSGTQYFGPGTRLTVL.